This TCR beta chain is drawn from a study of identifying expanded T cells in peripheral blood. Study-wide results and caveats: Technical replicates showed around 1.3 changed clones; around 2 weeks roughly 16; four weeks 19. Two-week clone count variance significantly increased as total template count grew.

Profiled with immunoSEQ multiplex PCR; TCRdb holds only in-frame clones, not every one. The repertoire holds about 110,000 clones, with 88% as singletons. From germline, CDR1 is SGHDT and CDR2 YYEEEE. Trimming removed 2 bases at V and 6 bases at J, with 15 bases between. CDR3 length: 15 residues. During the collection period, no donor immune events like infections were recorded. For this clone: What it binds is not known.

This sequence joins TRBV5-6 and TRBJ2-4; maybe TRBD2 (7 bases). The TCR sequence derives from a person aged 18 to 70 in good health. Source material: blood. CDR3 DNA sequence: TGTGCCAGCAGCTTTCGGGGGGCCGGCGGAAACATTCAGTACTTC. It is translated as CASSFRGAGGNIQYF.